This is a list of T cell receptor beta chains from one sample in a study of T cells in Graves' hyperthyroidism and ophthalmopathy. A single record per CDR3 protein comes from TCRdb applying MiXCR to the multiplex PCR reads. The profile shows around 500,000 distinct CDR3 sequences, 13% to 15% of them singletons. Sequencing was performed on blood. The source is a woman aged 18-30 years with Graves' hyperthyroidism. Each CDR3 is given with its conserved first and last residue. A D gene is named only where the DNA matches it firmly. Clone size is given for some rows only: seen once, a few or many times, or a class if the clone is expanded.

>TRBJ1-1|many|-|TRBV3-1
CASSQGNGAGLPFF
TGTGCCAGCAGCCAAGGTAATGGCGCAGGATTACCTTTCTTT
>TRBJ2-1|-|-|TRBV5-1
CASSPEINLHMMQFF
TGCGCCAGCAGCCCCGAAATCAACCTCCACATGATGCAGTTCTTC
>TRBJ2-7|-|-|TRBV13
CASSLALRDYEQYF
TGTGCCAGCAGCTTAGCTCTCAGGGACTACGAGCAGTACTTC
>TRBJ2-3|few|TRBD2|TRBV11-3
CASSLGGLAGVDTQYF
TGTGCCAGCAGCTTAGGGGGACTAGCGGGAGTTGATACGCAGTATTTT
>TRBJ1-2|-|-|TRBV9
CAGSVSSVADYGYTF
TGTGCCGGCAGCGTAAGTTCTGTAGCGGACTATGGCTACACCTTC
>TRBJ1-1|many|-|TRBV7-9
CASSQTPGRMNTEAFF
TGTGCCAGCAGCCAAACACCGGGGCGTATGAACACTGAAGCTTTCTTT
>TRBJ2-3|few|-|TRBV4-1
CASSQERLGDQYF
TGCGCCAGCAGCCAAGAAAGGTTGGGGGACCAGTATTTT
>TRBJ1-2|many|-|TRBV11-3
CASSRGGEIYGYTF
TGTGCCAGCAGCCGGGGGGGGGAAATTTATGGCTACACCTTC
>TRBJ1-2|many|TRBD1|TRBV19
CASSISRDSNGYTF
TGTGCCAGTAGTATATCCCGGGACAGCAATGGCTACACCTTC
>TRBJ2-7|many|TRBD2|TRBV10-3
CAISGPRGGPGTYEQYF
TGTGCCATCAGTGGGCCCCGGGGAGGGCCTGGGACCTACGAGCAGTACTTC
>TRBJ1-4|-|-|TRBV11-3
CASSLEIEGVATNEKLFF
TGTGCCAGCAGCTTAGAAATTGAGGGGGTAGCAACTAATGAAAAACTGTTTTTT
>TRBJ1-2|many|-|TRBV11-2
CASSLVSSNNYGYTF
TGTGCCAGCAGCTTAGTTAGCTCAAACAACTATGGCTACACCTTC
>TRBJ2-7|-|-|TRBV14
CASSQVSGAVGEQYF
TGTGCCAGCAGCCAAGTTTCGGGAGCCGTAGGGGAGCAGTACTTC
>TRBJ1-1|many|-|TRBV14
CASSSRGEAFF
TGTGCCAGCAGTTCCAGGGGTGAAGCTTTCTTT
>TRBJ2-1|-|-|TRBV20-1
CSASLIENEQFF
TGCAGTGCTAGTCTTATAGAGAATGAGCAGTTCTTC
>TRBJ2-3|-|TRBD1|TRBV25-1
CASSDGTGGRTDTQYF
TGTGCCAGCAGTGATGGGACAGGGGGCCGCACAGATACGCAGTATTTT
>TRBJ1-1|many|-|TRBV19
CASSIGAEAFF
TGTGCCAGTAGTATCGGTGCTGAAGCTTTCTTT
>TRBJ1-5|many|TRBD1|TRBV10-3
CAIRGDREEQPQHF
TGTGCCATCAGAGGGGACAGGGAGGAACAGCCCCAGCATTTT
>TRBJ1-5|many|-|TRBV5-5
CASSLSRGQPQHF
TGTGCCAGCAGCTTGTCCAGGGGTCAGCCCCAGCATTTT
>TRBJ1-1|many|-|TRBV11-2
CASSLGRSRAGASGEAFF
TGTGCCAGCAGCTTAGGAAGGAGTAGGGCAGGGGCTTCGGGGGAAGCTTTCTTT
>TRBJ1-1|many|-|TRBV20-1
CSARPMDSGDLGTEAFF
TGCAGTGCTAGACCCATGGACTCAGGGGACTTGGGCACTGAAGCTTTCTTT
>TRBJ1-1|many|-|TRBV10-2
CASSEYTGTEAFF
TGCGCCAGCAGTGAGTACACCGGAACTGAAGCTTTCTTT
>TRBJ2-5|-|-|TRBV24-1
CATSDLREETQYF
TGTGCCACCAGTGATTTGCGAGAGGAGACCCAGTACTTC
>TRBJ2-1|-|-|TRBV4-1
CASSPMPGTEQFF
TGCGCCAGCAGCCCGATGCCCGGGACAGAGCAGTTCTTC
>TRBJ2-2|many|TRBD1|TRBV30
CAWGGPGQMNTGELFF
TGTGCCTGGGGAGGACCGGGACAGATGAACACCGGGGAGCTGTTTTTT
>TRBJ2-1|many|TRBD2|TRBV18
CASSPRGLAVGNEQFF
TGTGCCAGCTCACCACGGGGACTAGCGGTTGGTAATGAGCAGTTCTTC
>TRBJ2-1|few|TRBD2|TRBV11-2
CASSSGLAGVFEQFF
TGTGCCAGCAGCTCGGGACTAGCGGGAGTTTTTGAGCAGTTCTTC
>TRBJ1-1|few|-|TRBV20-1
CSARDMGGLEAFF
TGCAGTGCTAGAGATATGGGCGGCCTTGAAGCTTTCTTT
>TRBJ2-2|many|-|TRBV18
CASSPINTGELFF
TGTGCCAGCTCACCTATCAACACCGGGGAGCTGTTTTTT